This T cell receptor beta chain was identified in a study of cytomegalovirus exposure and HLA in healthy donors. The PCR had 60 Vbeta and 13 Jbeta primers. Measured with immunoSEQ multiplex PCR; TCRdb has only the in-frame clones, and not every one. The sample yields 160,000 or so clones, over 60% seen once. Germline-derived CDR1 and CDR2 are SGHNT and YYREEE (reference sequence). With 4 bases clipped from V and 3 bases from J, the junction kept 5 bases outside the gene matches. The CDR3 sequence is 16 residues long. Whole-study findings and limits: A later analysis linked a missense variant in DCLRE1C to the trimming of TCR beta V and J genes.

About this clone: Its antigen is not known.

This clonotype was sampled from a man aged 40-55 years in good health and CMV-seropositive. The chain links TRBV5-4 to TRBJ2-2; 11 bases are shared with TRBD2. Sequences were obtained from PBMCs. The CDR3, as DNA: TGTGCCAGCAGCCCCGGGACTAGCGGATACACCGGGGAGCTGTTTTTT. Amino acids: CASSPGTSGYTGELFF.